These 26 T cell receptor beta chains were all obtained from the same sample, sequenced in a study of cytomegalovirus exposure and HLA in healthy donors. PCR used 60 Vbeta primers and 13 Jbeta primers. Profiled with immunoSEQ multiplex PCR; TCRdb holds only in-frame clones, not every one. The table lists 80,000 to 95,000 clones. Sequences were obtained from PBMCs. The receptors come from a man between 45 and 60 years old in good health and CMV-seropositive.

This chain connects TRBV7-9 to TRBJ2-7, with D unclear. This CDR3 spans 11 amino acids. Trimming pared 3 bases from V and 3 bases from J, leaving 3 bases between. Germline-derived CDR1 and CDR2 are SEHNR and FQNEAQ (reference sequence). This CDR3 is CASSFDYEQYV. The CDR3 region has the DNA TGTGCCAGCAGCTTCGACTACGAGCAGTACGTC.

The chain uses TRBV6-5 and TRBJ2-3; D call uncertain. Germline V gene lookup returns CDR1 MNHEY and CDR2 SVGAGI. This CDR3 has 15 amino acids. V dropped 3 bases and J dropped 2 bases, with 12 bases sitting between them. The DNA for the CDR3 is TGTGCCAGCAGTTATACCGGCAGGTTCACAGATACGCAGTATTTT. Its translation is CASSYTGRFTDTQYF.

The chain uses TRBV10-3 and TRBJ2-7, with 11 bases matching TRBD2. Looked up from germline, CDR1 is ENHRY and CDR2 is SYGVKD. The CDR3 covers 18 residues. With 0 bases clipped from V and 2 bases from J, the junction kept 9 bases outside the gene matches. CDR3 protein: CAISESLSGTSGTYEQYV. Written as DNA, the CDR3 is TGTGCCATCAGTGAGTCGTTGTCTGGGACTAGCGGTACCTACGAGCAGTACGTC.

This chain joins TRBV11-3 and TRBJ2-7; D is perhaps TRBD2 (5 bases). This CDR3 region has 14 residues. Germline V gene data show CDR1 as SGHNT and CDR2 as YENEEA. Trimming removed 0 bases from V and 9 bases from J, with 15 bases in between. The CDR3 nucleotides are TGTGCCAGCAGCTTAGAGAGTAAGGCTAGCAGGCAGTACGTC. Its protein product is CASSLESKASRQYV.

The chain combines TRBV4-2 with TRBJ1-1; D gene uncertain. This CDR3 has 16 amino acids. CDR1 is LGHNA, CDR2 YNFKEQ, per germline. Deletions cut 0 bases from V and 0 bases from J, with 11 bases between. The chain's CDR3 is CASSQEITRLNTEAFF. Here the CDR3 DNA reads TGTGCCAGCAGCCAAGAAATAACTCGGTTGAACACTGAAGCTTTCTTT.

The chain has TRBV19 and TRBJ2-1, with 8 bases matching TRBD2. The CDR3 runs to 16 residues. With V trimmed by 3 bases and J by 1 base, 5 bases remained unmatched. Germline V CDR1 and CDR2: LNHDA, SQIVND (reference sequence). The CDR3: CASSMTASGSYNEQFF. For the CDR3, the DNA is TGTGCCAGTAGTATGACGGCTAGCGGGTCCTACAATGAGCAGTTCTTC.

As DNA, the CDR3 is TGTGCCAGTACCTCGGCGTGGGGGCCATCCCGTGTCTTGACTAATGAAAAACTGTTTTTT. It encodes CASTSAWGPSRVLTNEKLFF. This chain connects TRBV19 to TRBJ1-4, with a possible D match to TRBD1 (6 bases). The ends were cut back, 7 bases at V and 2 bases at J, with 29 bases in the middle. The CDR3 totals 20 residues. Germline CDR1 reads LNHDA; CDR2 reads SQIVND (reference sequence).

This chain joins TRBV11-3 and TRBJ2-7; TRBD2 is a possible D gene (6 bases). Germline CDR1 and CDR2: SGHNT and YENEEA. Trimming removed 0 bases at V and 0 bases at J, with 9 bases between. The CDR3 is 15 residues long. CDR3 nucleotides: TGTGCCAGCAGCTTAGAAGGAGGGCCCTCCTACGAGCAGTACTTC. The encoded protein is CASSLEGGPSYEQYF.

J is TRBJ1-1 and V is TRBV25-1, with a weak D call TRBD1 (5 bases). CDR1 is MGHDK and CDR2 is SYGVNS in the germline V gene. The CDR3 covers 17 residues. The V end lost 5 bases, the J end lost 1 base, and 20 bases lay between the germline ends. The CDR3 nucleotides are TGTGCCAGCAGTCCCATAATACCCGGGGGTGGGAACACTGAAGCTTTCTTT. Amino acids: CASSPIIPGGGNTEAFF.

The gene calls are TRBV4-1 and TRBJ2-7, with TRBD1 identical over 11 bases. The V segment lost 1 base and the J segment 3 bases; nucleotides outside the gene matches: 2. The CDR3 is 15 residues long. Germline V gene lookup returns CDR1 MGHRA and CDR2 YSYEKL. CDR3 sequence: CASSQVGQGGYEQYF. The CDR3 region has the DNA TGCGCCAGCAGCCAAGTGGGACAGGGGGGCTACGAGCAGTACTTC.

The rearrangement links TRBV6-5 to TRBJ2-5, with TRBD2 matching 11 bases. J gave up 5 bases and V 6 bases, and 8 bases lay outside the gene matches. Per germline, CDR1 MNHEY and CDR2 SVGAGI. This CDR3 comprises 15 residues. CDR3 region: CASSRLAGPRETQYF. Written as DNA, the CDR3 is TGTGCCAGCAGCCGACTAGCGGGACCCCGGGAGACCCAGTACTTC.

V and J are TRBV28 and TRBJ2-1; D is perhaps TRBD2 (6 bases). This CDR3 is built from 12 residues. Looked up from germline, CDR1 is MDHEN and CDR2 is SYDVKM. V was trimmed by 8 bases and J by 3 bases, leaving 8 bases between them. The CDR3 here is CASGRGYNEQFF. The CDR3 DNA reads as TGTGCCAGCGGGCGGGGCTACAATGAGCAGTTCTTC.

This rearrangement joins TRBV5-6 to TRBJ2-7, with TRBD1 as a possible D gene (6 bases). Germline V gene sequence: CDR1 SGHDT, CDR2 YYEEEE. The CDR3 is 14 residues long. V lost 3 bases and J 4 bases, leaving 14 bases between the germline ends. In DNA, the CDR3 is TGTGCCAGCAGCTCATACAGGGTCTCATACGAGCAGTACTTC. Translating gives CASSSYRVSYEQYF.

The chain has TRBV7-9 and TRBJ2-7; 8 nucleotides agree with TRBD1. With 6 bases clipped from V and 6 bases from J, the junction kept 7 bases outside the gene matches. The CDR3 contains 13 residues. Looked up from germline, CDR1 is SEHNR and CDR2 is FQNEAQ (reference sequence). Here the CDR3 DNA reads TGTGCCAGCAGGGATTCTACAGGGGGCGAGCAGTACTTC. This encodes CASRDSTGGEQYF.

The chain has TRBV15 and TRBJ2-5; D is possibly TRBD2 (7 bases). Germline values: CDR1 LNHNV, CDR2 YYDKDF (reference sequence). The CDR3 covers 15 residues. V shed 1 base and J shed 5 bases, with 14 bases lying between them. CDR3 nucleotides: TGTGCCACCAGCAGAGGGGGGGGCGGGAGTGAGACCCAGTACTTC. Encoded protein: CATSRGGGGSETQYF.

The rearrangement joins TRBV28 to TRBJ2-7; 9 bases match TRBD1. Germline CDR1 is MDHEN and CDR2 is SYDVKM. The CDR3 extends over 12 amino acids. The V gene end was trimmed by 7 bases and the J gene end by 5 bases; junction bases not matched to a gene: 3. CDR3 sequence reads: CASIGQGNEQYF. DNA for the CDR3: TGTGCCAGCATCGGACAGGGGAACGAGCAGTACTTC.

The chain recombines TRBV5-5 with TRBJ1-1; D unresolved. Trimming shortened V by 0 bases and J by 2 bases, and 11 bases separated the two germline ends. Germline lookup yields CDR1 SGHKS and CDR2 YYEKEE (reference sequence). The CDR3 has 15 residues. The CDR3 loop reads CASSLVRTHNTEAFF. The CDR3 bases are TGTGCCAGCAGCTTGGTTCGGACTCATAACACTGAAGCTTTCTTT.

The J gene is TRBJ2-2, the V gene TRBV28, with 9 bases identical to TRBD2. There are 16 residues in the CDR3. The V gene end was trimmed by 3 bases and the J gene end by 6 bases; junction bases not matched to a gene: 8. Germline loops: CDR1 MDHEN, CDR2 SYDVKM. CDR3 nucleotide sequence: TGTGCCAGCAGTTTGCGATTAGCGGGAGTTTCCGGGGAGCTGTTTTTT. Its protein product is CASSLRLAGVSGELFF.

This chain links TRBV4-2 with TRBJ2-2, with 9 positions matching TRBD2. The germline V gene encodes CDR1 LGHNA and CDR2 YNFKEQ. This CDR3 comprises 16 residues. With 2 bases clipped from V and 2 bases from J, the junction kept 3 bases outside the gene matches. CDR3 in amino acids: CASSQLLAGNTGELFF. The CDR3 DNA sequence: TGTGCCAGCAGCCAATTGCTAGCGGGAAACACCGGGGAGCTGTTTTTT.

The chain links TRBV13 to TRBJ1-2; D is possibly TRBD1 (5 bases). Trimming removed 4 bases at V and 4 bases at J, with 13 bases between. From germline, CDR1 is PRHDT and CDR2 FYEKMQ (reference sequence). The CDR3 is 14 residues long. Written as DNA, the CDR3 is TGTGCCAGCAGCTCCAACGGGGACTTCTATGGCTACACCTTC. Its protein is CASSSNGDFYGYTF.

This sequence joins TRBV13 and TRBJ2-1, with D possibly TRBD1 on 6 matching bases. Germline V lookup: CDR1 PRHDT, CDR2 FYEKMQ (reference sequence). The V gene lost 2 bases and the J gene lost 6 bases, with 11 bases spanning the gap. This CDR3 is built from 14 residues. The CDR3 bases are TGTGCCAGCAGCTTAAGGAACAGGGCCAATGAGCAGTTCTTC. This codes for CASSLRNRANEQFF.

This chain joins TRBV11-2 and TRBJ1-1, with TRBD1 identical over 8 bases. Trimming took 5 bases from V and 6 from J; bases not matched to a gene: 8. The germline V gene encodes CDR1 SGHAT and CDR2 FQNNGV. This CDR3 has 14 amino acids. CDR3 DNA sequence: TGTGCCAGCAGCCTCGGACAGGGATGGGCTGAAGCTTTCTTT. It specifies CASSLGQGWAEAFF.

The chain links TRBV27 to TRBJ1-2; 7 bases match TRBD1. CDR1 is MNHEY, CDR2 SMNVEV, per germline (reference sequence). Trimming removed 5 bases from V and 8 bases from J; junction bases left unmatched: 8. The CDR3 loop spans 13 amino acids. The CDR3 spells CASSPNRGYGYTF. The DNA for the CDR3 is TGTGCCAGCAGTCCGAACAGGGGATACGGCTACACCTTC.

This sequence joins TRBV18 and TRBJ1-5; D perhaps matches TRBD1 (6 bases). Trimming cost V 3 bases and J 0 bases, with 9 bases left between them. This CDR3 has 15 amino acids. Germline V gene lookup returns CDR1 KGHSH and CDR2 LQKENI. The CDR3 coding sequence is TGTGCCAGCTCACCGGGGGCTTCTAGCAATCAGCCCCAGCATTTT. This codes for CASSPGASSNQPQHF.

The rearrangement links TRBV4-3 to TRBJ1-4; D gene unclear. Germline values: CDR1 LGHNA, CDR2 YSLEER. CDR3 length: 14 residues. V was clipped by 0 bases and J by 3 bases, with 5 bases between them. The chain's CDR3 is CASSQDTANEKLFF. CDR3 nucleotide sequence: TGCGCCAGCAGCCAAGATACGGCTAATGAAAAACTGTTTTTT.

This chain connects TRBV7-9 to TRBJ2-1; TRBD1 aligns across 8 bases. The CDR3 spans 14 residues. The germline CDR1 and CDR2 sequences are SEHNR and FQNEAQ (reference sequence). Trimming removed 2 bases from V and 10 bases from J; junction bases left unmatched: 7. The CDR3 sequence is CASSLQGQADEQFF. The CDR3 nucleotides read TGTGCCAGCAGCTTACAGGGACAGGCCGACGAGCAGTTCTTC.